This entry describes one T cell receptor (beta chain). These data originate in a study of regulatory T cells in long-lasting Graves disease. Study-level information: Newly diagnosed Graves' patients had under 3 months of antithyroid drugs.

The sample's time point: newly diagnosed GD, antithyroid drugs for less than 3 months. Researchers made the TCR library from RNA that was extracted from PBMCs. For TCR beta, libraries came from iRepertoire HTBI primers and Arm-PCR of CDR3 regions. MiXCR, run by TCRdb on the multiplex PCR reads, gives a single entry per CDR3 protein. The sample holds more than 450,000 distinct CDR3 sequences; around 12% are singletons and the top ten take more than 8%. V gave up 3 bases and J gave up 1 base, with 10 bases separating them. Germline CDR1 and CDR2: SGHNT and YYREEE (reference sequence). There are 14 residues in the CDR3. The same sample was also used in a study of T cells in Graves' hyperthyroidism and ophthalmopathy.

This specimen consisted of peripheral blood mononuclear cells (PBMCs), obtained at new diagnosis, from a patient treated with antithyroid drugs. The genes are TRBV5-4 and TRBJ1-1; D remains ambiguous. This TCR derives from a woman aged 30 to 39 with Graves disease. Written as DNA, the CDR3 is TGTGCCAGCAGCTCCCTAACAGCGAACACTGAAGCTTTCTTT. The encoded protein is CASSSLTANTEAFF.